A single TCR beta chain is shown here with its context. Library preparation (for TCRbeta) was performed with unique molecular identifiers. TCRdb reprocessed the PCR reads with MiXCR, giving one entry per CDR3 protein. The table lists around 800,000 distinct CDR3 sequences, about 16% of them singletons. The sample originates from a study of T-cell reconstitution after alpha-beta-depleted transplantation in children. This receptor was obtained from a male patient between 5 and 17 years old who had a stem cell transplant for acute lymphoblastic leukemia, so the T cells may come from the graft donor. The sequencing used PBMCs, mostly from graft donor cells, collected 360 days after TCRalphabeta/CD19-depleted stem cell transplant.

In nucleotides, the CDR3 is TGTGCCAGCAGCTTGAAGGCGGGAGGACTGGAGACCCAGTACTTC. It yields the protein CASSLKAGGLETQYF. The V call is TRBV5-4, the J call TRBJ2-5; 8 nucleotides match TRBD2. CDR3 length: 15 amino acids. In germline, CDR1 is SGHNT, CDR2 YYREEE (reference sequence). V gave up 1 base and J gave up 5 bases; unmatched junction bases: 7.